Each of the 8 T cell receptor beta chains below was sequenced from the same sample in a study of long-term antiretroviral therapy in people with HIV. The assay, immunoSEQ v3.0, was run at survey level. TCRdb's copy holds only in-frame clones and misses some; the assay was immunoSEQ multiplex PCR. The sample lists roughly 30,000 clones, approximately 90% occurring once. The sample in question was unsorted PBMCs, obtained 3.2 years before starting antiretroviral therapy. Every receptor here comes from a man over 45 with HIV.

The gene calls are TRBV9 and TRBJ2-7; 13 nucleotides line up with TRBD2. J was trimmed by 6 bases and V by 0 bases; bases with no gene match: 6. The CDR3 loop spans 16 amino acids. CDR1 and CDR2 from the germline V gene are SGDLS and YYNGEE. The CDR3, as DNA: TGTGCCAGCAGCGTAGGCGGACTAGCGGGAGCTCGCGAGCAGTACTTC. It yields the protein CASSVGGLAGAREQYF.

The chain recombines TRBV29-1 with TRBJ1-1; 9 bases align to TRBD1. This CDR3 spans 12 amino acids. V dropped 6 bases and J dropped 4; count of bases not matched to a gene: 3. Looked up from germline, CDR1 is SQVTM and CDR2 is ANQGSEA. The CDR3 spells CSVGGQGTEAFF. CDR3 nucleotides: TGCAGCGTGGGGGGACAGGGCACTGAAGCTTTCTTT.

V and J are TRBV18 and TRBJ1-6; a possible D gene is TRBD1 (5 bases). Germline V gives CDR1 KGHSH, CDR2 LQKENI. The CDR3 covers 15 residues. V lost 3 bases and J 9 bases, leaving 15 bases between the germline ends. The CDR3 here is CASSPGYGTGSPLHF. For the CDR3, the DNA is TGTGCCAGCTCACCGGGTTATGGGACCGGTTCACCCCTCCACTTT. Drawing the rest from reference TRBV18 and TRBJ1-6, the complete variable domain is NAGVMQNPRHLVRRRGQEARLRCSPMKGHSHVYWYRQLPEEGLKFMVYLQKENIIDESGMPKERFSAEFPKEGPSILRIQQVVRGDSAAYFCASSPGYGTGSPLHFGNGTRLTVT.

The J gene is TRBJ2-5, the V gene TRBV4-1; TRBD2 matches 14 bases. This CDR3 region has 16 residues. The germline gives CDR1 MGHRA, CDR2 YSYEKL. The trim removed 4 bases at V and 4 bases at J, leaving 5 bases unmatched. CDR3 coding DNA: TGCGCCAGCAGCCTGACTAGCGGGAGGGCCGGAGAGACCCAGTACTTC. It encodes CASSLTSGRAGETQYF.

The chain joins TRBV4-1 to TRBJ1-5; 7 positions match TRBD1. The CDR3 is 16 amino acids. After removal of 1 base from V and 3 bases from J, the junction contained 6 bases not matched to a gene. Germline loops: CDR1 MGHRA, CDR2 YSYEKL. DNA of the CDR3: TGCGCCAGCAGCCAAGGTTCGGGACAGACCAATCAGCCCCAGCATTTT. Amino acids: CASSQGSGQTNQPQHF.

The chain is built from TRBV5-1 and TRBJ2-5; perhaps TRBD1 as D (6 bases). The V gene lost 3 bases and the J gene lost 5 bases, with 11 bases spanning the gap. The CDR3 sequence is 13 residues long. Germline CDR1 reads SGHRS; CDR2 reads YFSETQ. The CDR3 loop is CASSWDISETQYF. The DNA of the CDR3 is TGCGCCAGCAGCTGGGACATCTCGGAGACCCAGTACTTC.

V is TRBV28 and J is TRBJ1-4; no reliable D call. Germline V CDR1 and CDR2: MDHEN, SYDVKM. The ends were cut back, 2 bases at V and 5 bases at J, with 9 bases in the middle. The CDR3 loop spans 14 amino acids. This CDR3 reads CASSLDKANEKLFF. DNA for the CDR3: TGTGCCAGCAGTTTAGACAAGGCCAATGAAAAACTGTTTTTT.

The chain uses TRBV11-3 and TRBJ2-7; 8 bases map to TRBD2. V lost 5 bases, J lost 0 bases, and 6 bases stayed unmatched. The CDR3 runs 15 residues. CDR1 is SGHNT, CDR2 YENEEA, per germline. The CDR3 DNA follows: TGTGCCAGCAGCCGCGGGGGGTCCAGCTCCTACGAGCAGTACTTC. Protein product: CASSRGGSSSYEQYF.